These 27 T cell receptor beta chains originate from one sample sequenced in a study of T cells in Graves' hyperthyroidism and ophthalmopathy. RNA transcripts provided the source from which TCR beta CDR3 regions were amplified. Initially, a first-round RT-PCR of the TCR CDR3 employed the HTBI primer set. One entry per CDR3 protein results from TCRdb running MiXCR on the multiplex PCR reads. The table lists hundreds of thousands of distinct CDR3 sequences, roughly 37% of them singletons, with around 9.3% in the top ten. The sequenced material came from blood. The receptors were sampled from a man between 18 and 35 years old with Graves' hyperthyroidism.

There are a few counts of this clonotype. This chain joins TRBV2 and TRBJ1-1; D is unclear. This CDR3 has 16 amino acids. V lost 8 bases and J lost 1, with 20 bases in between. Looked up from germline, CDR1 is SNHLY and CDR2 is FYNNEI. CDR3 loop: CASHAHGPLKNTEAFF. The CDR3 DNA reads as TGTGCCAGCCATGCTCACGGACCACTAAAGAACACTGAAGCTTTCTTT.

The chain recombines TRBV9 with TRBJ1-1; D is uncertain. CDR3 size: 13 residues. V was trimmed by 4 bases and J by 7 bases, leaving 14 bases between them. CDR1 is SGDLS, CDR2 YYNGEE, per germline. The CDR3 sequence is CASSLVEWGEAFF. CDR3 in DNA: TGTGCCAGCAGCTTAGTCGAGTGGGGTGAAGCTTTCTTT.

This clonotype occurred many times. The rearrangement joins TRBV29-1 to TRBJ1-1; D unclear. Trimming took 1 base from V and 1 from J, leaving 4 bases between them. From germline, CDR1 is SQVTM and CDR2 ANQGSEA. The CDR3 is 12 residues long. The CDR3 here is CSVEVQNTEAFF. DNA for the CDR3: TGCAGCGTTGAAGTCCAGAACACTGAAGCTTTCTTT.

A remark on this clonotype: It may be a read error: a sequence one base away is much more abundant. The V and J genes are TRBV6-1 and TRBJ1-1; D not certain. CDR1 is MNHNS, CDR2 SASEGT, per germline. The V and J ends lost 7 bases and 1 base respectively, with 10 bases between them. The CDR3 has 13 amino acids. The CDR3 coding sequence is TGTGCCAGCACCCGGGAGGGGAACACTGAAGCTTTCTTT. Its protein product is CASTREGNTEAFF.

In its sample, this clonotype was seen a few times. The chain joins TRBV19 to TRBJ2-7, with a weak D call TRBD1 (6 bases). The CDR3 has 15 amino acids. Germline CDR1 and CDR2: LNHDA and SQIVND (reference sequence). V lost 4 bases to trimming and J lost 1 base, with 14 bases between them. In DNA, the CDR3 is TGTGCCAGTAGTAAATTGCCAGGGACATCCTACGAGCAGTACTTC. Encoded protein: CASSKLPGTSYEQYF.

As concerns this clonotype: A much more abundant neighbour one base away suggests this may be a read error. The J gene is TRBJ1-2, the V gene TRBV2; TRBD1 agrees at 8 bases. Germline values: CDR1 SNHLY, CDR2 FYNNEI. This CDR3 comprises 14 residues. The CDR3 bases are TGTGTCAGCATTGGAACAGGGGGAAACTATGGCTACACCTTC. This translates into CVSIGTGGNYGYTF.

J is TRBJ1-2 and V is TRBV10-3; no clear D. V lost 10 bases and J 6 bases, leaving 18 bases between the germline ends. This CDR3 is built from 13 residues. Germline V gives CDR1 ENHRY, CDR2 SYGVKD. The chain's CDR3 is CATKGGQRDGYTF. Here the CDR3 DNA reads TGTGCCACCAAGGGAGGGCAACGGGATGGCTACACCTTC.

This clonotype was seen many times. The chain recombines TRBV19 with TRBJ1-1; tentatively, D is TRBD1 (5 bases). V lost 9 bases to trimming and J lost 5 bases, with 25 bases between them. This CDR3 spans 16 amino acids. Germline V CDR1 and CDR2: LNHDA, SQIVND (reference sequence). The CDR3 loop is CASNFDPTGPRTEAFF. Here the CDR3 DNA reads TGTGCCAGCAACTTCGACCCGACGGGACCGCGAACTGAAGCTTTCTTT. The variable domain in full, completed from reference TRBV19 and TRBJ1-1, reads DGGITQSPKYLFRKEGQNVTLSCEQNLNHDAMYWYRQDPGQGLRLIYYSQIVNDFQKGDIAEGYSVSREKKESFPLTVTSAQKNPTAFYLCASNFDPTGPRTEAFFGQGTRLTVV.

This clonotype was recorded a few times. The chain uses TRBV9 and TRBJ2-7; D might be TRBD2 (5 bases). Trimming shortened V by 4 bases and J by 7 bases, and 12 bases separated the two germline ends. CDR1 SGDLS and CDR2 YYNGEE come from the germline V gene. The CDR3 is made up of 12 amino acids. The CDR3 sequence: CASSQLPGEQYF. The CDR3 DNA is TGTGCCAGCAGCCAATTGCCGGGGGAGCAGTACTTC.

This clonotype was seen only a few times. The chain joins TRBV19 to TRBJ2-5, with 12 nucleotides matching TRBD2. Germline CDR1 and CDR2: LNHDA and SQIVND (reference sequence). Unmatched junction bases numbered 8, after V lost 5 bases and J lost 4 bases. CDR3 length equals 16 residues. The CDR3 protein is CASSSELAGGGETQYF. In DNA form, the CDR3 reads TGTGCCAGTAGTTCCGAACTAGCGGGGGGCGGAGAGACCCAGTACTTC.

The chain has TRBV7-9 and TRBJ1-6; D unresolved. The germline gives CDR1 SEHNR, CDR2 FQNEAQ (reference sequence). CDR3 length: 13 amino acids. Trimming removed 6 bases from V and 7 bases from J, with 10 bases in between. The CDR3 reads CASSLQSNSPLHF. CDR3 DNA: TGTGCCAGCAGTCTCCAGAGCAATTCACCCCTCCACTTT.

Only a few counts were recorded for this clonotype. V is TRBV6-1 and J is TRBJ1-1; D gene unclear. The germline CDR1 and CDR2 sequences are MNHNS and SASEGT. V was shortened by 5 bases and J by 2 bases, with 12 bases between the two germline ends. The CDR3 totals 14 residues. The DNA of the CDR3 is TGTGCCAGCAGTTACGGCCAACGTAACACTGAAGCTTTCTTT. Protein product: CASSYGQRNTEAFF.

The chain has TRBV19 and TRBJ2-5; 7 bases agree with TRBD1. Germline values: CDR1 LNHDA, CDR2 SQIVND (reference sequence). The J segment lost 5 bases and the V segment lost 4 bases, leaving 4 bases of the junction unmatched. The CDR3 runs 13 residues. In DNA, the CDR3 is TGTGCCAGTAGTACCTCGGACAGGGAGACCCAGTACTTC. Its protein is CASSTSDRETQYF. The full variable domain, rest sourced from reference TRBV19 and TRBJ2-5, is DGGITQSPKYLFRKEGQNVTLSCEQNLNHDAMYWYRQDPGQGLRLIYYSQIVNDFQKGDIAEGYSVSREKKESFPLTVTSAQKNPTAFYLCASSTSDRETQYFGPGTRLLVL.

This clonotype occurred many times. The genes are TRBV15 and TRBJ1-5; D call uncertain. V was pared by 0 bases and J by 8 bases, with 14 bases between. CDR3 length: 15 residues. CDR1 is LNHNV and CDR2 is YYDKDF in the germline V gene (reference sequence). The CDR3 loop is CATSRERVTREPQHF. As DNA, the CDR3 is TGTGCCACCAGCAGAGAGAGGGTCACGCGGGAGCCCCAGCATTTT.

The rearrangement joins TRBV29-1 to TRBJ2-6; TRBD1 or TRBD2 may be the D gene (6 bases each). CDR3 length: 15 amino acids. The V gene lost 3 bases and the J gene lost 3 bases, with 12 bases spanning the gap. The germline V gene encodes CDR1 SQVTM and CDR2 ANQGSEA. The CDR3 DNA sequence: TGCAGCGTTGAGGCCGGGGGCGGTGGGGCCAACGTCCTGACTTTC. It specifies CSVEAGGGGANVLTF. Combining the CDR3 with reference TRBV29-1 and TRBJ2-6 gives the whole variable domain SAVISQKPSRDICQRGTSLTIQCQVDSQVTMMFWYRQQPGQSLTLIATANQGSEATYESGFVIDKFPISRPNLTFSTLTVSNMSPEDSSIYLCSVEAGGGGANVLTFGAGSRLTVL.

The CDR3 sequence: CAISASKAVGNEQYF. CDR3 bases: TGTGCCATCAGTGCCAGCAAGGCGGTGGGTAACGAGCAGTACTTC. This chain joins TRBV10-3 and TRBJ2-7; D not certain. In germline, CDR1 is ENHRY, CDR2 SYGVKD. Trimming stripped 4 bases from V and 5 bases from J, with 18 bases between. The CDR3 is 15 residues long.

The CDR3 protein is CASSLGSSREKLFF. CDR3 nucleotide sequence: TGCGCCAGCAGCTTGGGGTCTTCGAGGGAAAAACTGTTTTTT. This chain uses TRBV5-1 with TRBJ1-4; no clear D gene. Germline V CDR1 and CDR2: SGHRS, YFSETQ. This CDR3 comprises 14 residues. The V end lost 0 bases, the J end lost 8 bases, and 11 bases lay between the germline ends.

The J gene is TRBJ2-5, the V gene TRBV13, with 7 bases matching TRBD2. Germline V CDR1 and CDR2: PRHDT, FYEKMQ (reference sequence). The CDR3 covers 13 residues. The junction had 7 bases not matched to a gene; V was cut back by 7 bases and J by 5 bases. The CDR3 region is CASMPRGEETQYF. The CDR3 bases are TGTGCCAGCATGCCTCGGGGGGAGGAGACCCAGTACTTC.

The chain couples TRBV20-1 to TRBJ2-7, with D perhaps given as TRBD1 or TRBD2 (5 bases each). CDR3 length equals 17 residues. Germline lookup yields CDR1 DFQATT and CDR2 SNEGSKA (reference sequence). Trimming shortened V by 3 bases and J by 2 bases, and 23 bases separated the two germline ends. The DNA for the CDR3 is TGCAGTGCTAGTGATTCGGGACCGGGGCTAGATCCCTACGAGCAGTACTTC. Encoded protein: CSASDSGPGLDPYEQYF.

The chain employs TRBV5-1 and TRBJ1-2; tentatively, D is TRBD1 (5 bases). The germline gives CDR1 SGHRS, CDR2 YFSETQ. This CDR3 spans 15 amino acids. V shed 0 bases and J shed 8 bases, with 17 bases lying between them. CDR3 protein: CASSLDGTPPAGYTF. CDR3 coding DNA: TGCGCCAGCAGCTTGGACGGGACCCCCCCGGCCGGCTACACCTTC.

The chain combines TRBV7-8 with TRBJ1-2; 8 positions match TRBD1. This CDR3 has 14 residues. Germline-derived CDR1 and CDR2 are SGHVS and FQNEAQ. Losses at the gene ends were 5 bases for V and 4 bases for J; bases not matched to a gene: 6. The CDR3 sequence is CASSRRDRSYGYTF. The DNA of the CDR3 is TGTGCCAGCAGCCGCCGGGACAGGAGCTATGGCTACACCTTC.

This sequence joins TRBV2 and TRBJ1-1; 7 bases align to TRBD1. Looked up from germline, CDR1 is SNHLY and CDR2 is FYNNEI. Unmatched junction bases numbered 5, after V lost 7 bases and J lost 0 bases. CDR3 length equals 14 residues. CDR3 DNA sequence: TGTGCCAGCACGTGGACAGGCTTGAACACTGAAGCTTTCTTT. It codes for CASTWTGLNTEAFF.

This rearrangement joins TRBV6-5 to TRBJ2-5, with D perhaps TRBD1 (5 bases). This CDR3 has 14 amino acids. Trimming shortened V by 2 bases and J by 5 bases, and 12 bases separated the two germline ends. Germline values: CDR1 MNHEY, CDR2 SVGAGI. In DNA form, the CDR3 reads TGTGCCAGCAGTTACGGGGCCAACCCGGAGACCCAGTACTTC. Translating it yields CASSYGANPETQYF.

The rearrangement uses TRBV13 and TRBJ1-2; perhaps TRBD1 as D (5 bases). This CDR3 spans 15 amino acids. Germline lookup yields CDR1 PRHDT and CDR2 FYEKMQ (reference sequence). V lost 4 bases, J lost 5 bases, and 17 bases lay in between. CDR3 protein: CASSSWGGPPYGYTF. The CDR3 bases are TGTGCCAGCAGCTCCTGGGGGGGACCCCCGTATGGCTACACCTTC.

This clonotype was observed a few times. DNA of the CDR3: TGTGCCAGCAGCTTGTCAGGGGGCGCAGGAAAACTGTTTTTT. This translates into CASSLSGGAGKLFF. The rearrangement links TRBV11-2 to TRBJ1-4, with 8 bases matching TRBD1. V gave up 3 bases and J gave up 10 bases; unmatched junction bases: 7. Germline loops: CDR1 SGHAT, CDR2 FQNNGV. The CDR3 spans 14 residues. Filled out from reference TRBV11-2 and TRBJ1-4, the complete variable domain reads EAGVAQSPRYKIIEKRQSVAFWCNPISGHATLYWYQQILGQGPKLLIQFQNNGVVDDSQLPKDRFSAERLKGVDSTLKIQPAKLEDSAVYLCASSLSGGAGKLFFGSGTQLSVL.

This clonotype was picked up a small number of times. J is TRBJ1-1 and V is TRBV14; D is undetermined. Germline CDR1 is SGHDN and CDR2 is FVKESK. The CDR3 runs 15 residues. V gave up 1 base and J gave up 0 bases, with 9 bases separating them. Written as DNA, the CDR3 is TGTGCCAGCAGCCAAGTTTCGCAGCTGAACACTGAAGCTTTCTTT. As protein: CASSQVSQLNTEAFF.

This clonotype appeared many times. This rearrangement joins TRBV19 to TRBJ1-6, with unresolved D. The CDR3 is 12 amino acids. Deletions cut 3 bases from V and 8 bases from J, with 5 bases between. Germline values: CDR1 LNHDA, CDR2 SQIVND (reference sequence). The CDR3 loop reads CASSIRDSPLHF. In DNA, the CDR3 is TGTGCCAGTAGTATCCGGGATTCACCCCTCCACTTT.